This T cell receptor beta chain was recovered during a study of T cells in Graves' hyperthyroidism and ophthalmopathy. The V gene end was trimmed by 4 bases and the J gene end by 4 bases; junction bases not matched to a gene: 4. Germline CDR1 is DFQATT and CDR2 is SNEGSKA (reference sequence). This CDR3 spans 13 amino acids. Amplified regions were TCR beta CDR3 sequences from RNA transcripts. A first-round RT-PCR of the TCR CDR3 used the HTBI primer set. MiXCR, applied by TCRdb to the multiplex PCR reads, yields one record per CDR3 protein. The data show 550,000 to 800,000 distinct CDR3 sequences, about 17% seen once. This clonotype showed up many times.

Material for sequencing was blood. V usage is TRBV20-1 and J usage is TRBJ2-3, with TRBD2 matching over 8 bases. The source is a man aged 18 to 29 with Graves' hyperthyroidism. DNA of the CDR3: TGCAGTGCTACGGGGGGGCGGTCAGATACGCAGTATTTT. Its protein is CSATGGRSDTQYF.